These 26 T cell receptor beta chains were sequenced from one sample in a study of cytomegalovirus exposure and HLA in healthy donors (dated by TCRdb to about 2017). The protocol used for the library was the immunoSEQ multiplex PCR assay. The multiplex PCR relied on a mix of 60 forward primers for TCR Vbeta segments and 13 reverse primers for TCR Jbeta segments. The table was pulled from immuneACCESS by TCRdb, which kept in-frame rearrangements only. Such tables lose some clones; where checked, under half of the loss comes from unresolved V genes, and the rest has no known cause. For this sample the table gives 180,000 or so clones, of which over 80% were detected only once. Jointly, the top ten make up 1.1% to 1.5% of the sample. The sample comprised PBMCs. All receptors come from a girl aged 10 to 17 in good health and CMV-seropositive.

This clone was observed a handful of times. The V call is TRBV30, the J call TRBJ2-1, with TRBD2 matching 11 bases. Germline V gives CDR1 GTSNPN, CDR2 SVGIG (reference sequence). V was clipped by 3 bases and J by 8 bases; unmatched bases: 9. The CDR3 loop spans 15 amino acids. CDR3 nucleotides: TGTGCCTGGAGGGACGGAACTAGCGGGAGAGATGAGCAGTTCTTC. Encoded protein: CAWRDGTSGRDEQFF. The variable domain in full, with the rest retrieved from reference TRBV30 and TRBJ2-1, is SQTIHQWPATLVQPVGSPLSLECTVEGTSNPNLYWYRQAAGRGLQLLFYSVGIGQISSEVPQNLSASRPQDRQFILSSKKLLLSDSGFYLCAWRDGTSGRDEQFFGPGTRLTVL.

The chain links TRBV15 to TRBJ2-5; 9 bases match TRBD2. Germline values: CDR1 LNHNV, CDR2 YYDKDF (reference sequence). The CDR3 has 15 residues. The V and J ends lost 0 bases and 5 bases, in that order; junction bases with no gene match: 4. The CDR3 spells CATSRDQTSGETQYF. CDR3 DNA sequence: TGTGCCACCAGCAGAGATCAAACTAGCGGGGAGACCCAGTACTTC. The variable domain in full, with the rest retrieved from reference TRBV15 and TRBJ2-5, is DAMVIQNPRYQVTQFGKPVTLSCSQTLNHNVMYWYQQKSSQAPKLLFHYYDKDFNNEADTPDNFQSRRPNTSFCFLDIRSPGLGDTAMYLCATSRDQTSGETQYFGPGTRLLVL.

The chain employs TRBV13 and TRBJ2-2; TRBD2 aligns across 14 bases. CDR1 is PRHDT and CDR2 is FYEKMQ in the germline V gene (reference sequence). The CDR3 covers 16 residues. The V segment lost 4 bases and the J segment 5 bases; nucleotides outside the gene matches: 3. The CDR3 protein is CASSWTSGRKTGELFF. CDR3 bases: TGTGCCAGCAGCTGGACTAGCGGGAGGAAAACCGGGGAGCTGTTTTTT. The full variable domain, completed using reference TRBV13 and TRBJ2-2, is AAGVIQSPRHLIKEKRETATLKCYPIPRHDTVYWYQQGPGQDPQFLISFYEKMQSDKGSIPDRFSAQQFSDYHSELNMSSLELGDSALYFCASSWTSGRKTGELFFGEGSRLTVL.

The chain joins TRBV27 to TRBJ2-7; D perhaps matches TRBD1 (5 bases). This CDR3 comprises 14 residues. Germline-derived CDR1 and CDR2 are MNHEY and SMNVEV (reference sequence). Trimming left V 2 bases short and J 0 bases short, with 8 bases between. The CDR3 loop reads CASSLGAASYEQYF. DNA of the CDR3: TGTGCCAGCAGTTTAGGGGCAGCCTCCTACGAGCAGTACTTC.

V is TRBV13 and J is TRBJ1-4, with 9 bases aligning to TRBD1. J was trimmed by 3 bases and V by 5 bases; bases with no gene match: 16. The V gene's germline CDR1 is PRHDT and CDR2 FYEKMQ (reference sequence). This CDR3 is 19 amino acids long. CDR3 residues: CASSLRGGTGKSANEKLFF. CDR3 bases: TGTGCCAGCAGCCTAAGAGGCGGGACAGGGAAGAGTGCTAATGAAAAACTGTTTTTT. The whole variable domain, remainder taken from reference TRBV13 and TRBJ1-4, is AAGVIQSPRHLIKEKRETATLKCYPIPRHDTVYWYQQGPGQDPQFLISFYEKMQSDKGSIPDRFSAQQFSDYHSELNMSSLELGDSALYFCASSLRGGTGKSANEKLFFGSGTQLSVL.

The genes are TRBV7-9 and TRBJ2-3, with D maybe TRBD1 (5 bases). Germline V gene lookup returns CDR1 SEHNR and CDR2 FQNEAQ (reference sequence). CDR3 length equals 15 residues. Trimming stripped 2 bases from V and 1 base from J, with 10 bases between. The CDR3: CASSLTGAGTDTQYF. CDR3 nucleotides: TGTGCCAGCAGCTTAACAGGAGCCGGCACAGATACGCAGTATTTT.

The CDR3 protein is CASSETSGRAETQYF. The CDR3 nucleotides read TGTGCCAGCAGTGAAACTAGCGGGAGGGCTGAGACCCAGTACTTC. The chain has TRBV6-1 and TRBJ2-5; 13 bases match TRBD2. This CDR3 is built from 15 residues. Losses at the gene ends were 2 bases for V and 5 bases for J; bases not matched to a gene: 2. Germline lookup yields CDR1 MNHNS and CDR2 SASEGT.

This CDR3 reads CASSLTRGDTQYF. The DNA for the CDR3 is TGTGCCAGCAGCTTAACTCGGGGAGATACGCAGTATTTT. The V call is TRBV7-2, the J call TRBJ2-3, with a tentative D call TRBD2 (5 bases). Germline lookup yields CDR1 SGHTA and CDR2 FQGNSA. CDR3 size: 13 residues. Trimming pared 2 bases from V and 5 bases from J, leaving 8 bases between.

The V and J genes are TRBV5-8 and TRBJ1-5; D perhaps matches TRBD1 (5 bases). Germline V gene sequence: CDR1 SGHTS, CDR2 YDEGEE. This CDR3 has 17 amino acids. V lost 0 bases to trimming and J lost 9 bases, with 22 bases between them. CDR3 sequence (DNA): TGTGCCAGCAGCTTGGGTTTGGGGCAGCCGAGAAAGTCGCCCCAGCATTTT. Amino acid sequence: CASSLGLGQPRKSPQHF.

The genes are TRBV30 and TRBJ1-2; possibly TRBD1 for D (6 bases). Trimming shortened V by 2 bases and J by 7 bases, and 17 bases separated the two germline ends. The CDR3 is made up of 14 amino acids. Germline CDR1 GTSNPN, CDR2 SVGIG (reference sequence). CDR3 sequence: CAWSRGAGVRGYTF. DNA of the CDR3: TGTGCCTGGAGTCGAGGGGCAGGGGTGCGTGGCTACACCTTC.

The rearrangement joins TRBV30 to TRBJ1-1, with a weak D call TRBD1 (5 bases). Germline CDR1 is GTSNPN and CDR2 is SVGIG (reference sequence). Trimming took off 2 bases at V and 9 bases at J, with 10 bases between the two ends. The CDR3 runs 11 residues. The CDR3 nucleotides read TGTGCCTGGAGTTCGGCAGGGCAAGCTTTCTTT. As protein: CAWSSAGQAFF.

The V call is TRBV6-4, the J call TRBJ1-5; 7 nucleotides match TRBD1. The CDR3 consists of 15 residues. Trimming cost V 5 bases and J 1 base; bases outside gene matches: 5. Germline CDR1 and CDR2: MRHNA and SNTAGT. The CDR3: CASSRTGGSNQPQHF. CDR3 bases: TGTGCCAGCAGTAGGACAGGTGGAAGCAATCAGCCCCAGCATTTT.

The genes are TRBV4-1 and TRBJ1-3; D gene ambiguous. Germline V gene lookup returns CDR1 MGHRA and CDR2 YSYEKL. This CDR3 spans 15 amino acids. Trimming left V 0 bases short and J 2 bases short, with 8 bases between. The CDR3 here is CASSQDGRAGNTIYF. CDR3 coding DNA: TGCGCCAGCAGCCAAGATGGGCGGGCTGGAAACACCATATATTTT.

This chain connects TRBV5-5 to TRBJ2-7; D not resolved. Trimming cost V 0 bases and J 4 bases, with 2 bases left between them. Per the germline V gene, CDR1 is SGHKS and CDR2 is YYEKEE (reference sequence). The CDR3 totals 11 residues. CDR3 in DNA: TGTGCCAGCAGCTTGGCATACGAGCAGTACTTC. Protein: CASSLAYEQYF.

This chain connects TRBV19 to TRBJ1-5, with 7 bases aligning to TRBD1. V shed 4 bases and J 9 bases; nucleotides not matched to a gene: 12. Germline CDR1 and CDR2: LNHDA and SQIVND (reference sequence). This CDR3 is 15 amino acids long. CDR3 amino acids: CASSRKWGQLSPQHF. DNA for the CDR3: TGTGCCAGTAGTAGGAAATGGGGACAGTTATCGCCCCAGCATTTT.

This rearrangement joins TRBV29-1 to TRBJ2-1, with a weak D call TRBD2 (5 bases). The germline V gene encodes CDR1 SQVTM and CDR2 ANQGSEA. V lost 0 bases and J lost 6, with 18 bases in between. The CDR3 covers 16 residues. The CDR3 region is CSVEDSLSGLGNEQFF. The CDR3 DNA is TGCAGCGTTGAAGATAGCCTAAGCGGCCTCGGCAATGAGCAGTTCTTC.

V and J are TRBV29-1 and TRBJ2-2; 16 nucleotides line up with TRBD2. The CDR3 covers 16 residues. The V gene end was trimmed by 6 bases and the J gene end by 4 bases; junction bases not matched to a gene: 5. Germline loops: CDR1 SQVTM, CDR2 ANQGSEA. The CDR3 reads CSVSGLAGGPTGELFF. As DNA, the CDR3 is TGCAGCGTCTCGGGACTAGCGGGAGGGCCCACCGGGGAGCTGTTTTTT.

The chain combines TRBV4-2 with TRBJ2-2; D not resolved. Germline V lookup: CDR1 LGHNA, CDR2 YNFKEQ. The CDR3 extends over 15 amino acids. The ends were cut back, 1 base at V and 8 bases at J, with 14 bases in the middle. The CDR3 spells CASSQAHRVLGELFF. In nucleotides, the CDR3 is TGTGCCAGCAGCCAAGCCCACAGAGTCCTTGGGGAGCTGTTTTTT.

This clone was detected once. The chain has TRBV4-3 and TRBJ2-3, with TRBD2 identical over 12 bases. Germline CDR1 is LGHNA and CDR2 is YSLEER. The trim removed 2 bases at V and 1 base at J, leaving 1 base unmatched. CDR3 size: 16 residues. CDR3 region: CASSQLAGGGTDTQYF. The CDR3 DNA is TGCGCCAGCAGCCAACTAGCGGGAGGGGGCACAGATACGCAGTATTTT.

CDR3 DNA sequence: TGTGCCAGCGAAAGAAGGGGCACTGAAGCTTTCTTT. Translating it yields CASERRGTEAFF. The chain has TRBV21-1 and TRBJ1-1; TRBD1, the table's D call, was not compared with the DNA. TRBV21-1 is annotated as a pseudogene. The CDR3 is 12 residues long.

The V call is TRBV6-5, the J call TRBJ2-2, with 8 bases that match TRBD1. Germline V gives CDR1 MNHEY, CDR2 SVGAGI. The CDR3 contains 15 residues. V gave up 1 base and J gave up 6 bases; unmatched junction bases: 4. The CDR3 is CASSYFRGPSGELFF. CDR3 nucleotides: TGTGCCAGCAGTTACTTCAGGGGGCCATCCGGGGAGCTGTTTTTT.

The sample holds a few counts of this clone. The genes are TRBV6-1 and TRBJ2-7; 11 bases are a match to TRBD2. The V gene end was trimmed by 4 bases and the J gene end by 3 bases; junction bases not matched to a gene: 2. The CDR3 sequence is 14 residues long. Per germline, CDR1 MNHNS and CDR2 SASEGT. In DNA, the CDR3 is TGTGCCAGCAGTGGCCTAGCGGGAGGCTACGAGCAGTACTTC. It specifies CASSGLAGGYEQYF.

The chain has TRBV7-9 and TRBJ1-1; D gene ambiguous. Trimming took off 4 bases at V and 1 base at J, with 13 bases between the two ends. CDR3 size: 15 residues. Germline CDR1 reads SEHNR; CDR2 reads FQNEAQ (reference sequence). CDR3 region: CASSYTSLSNTEAFF. The DNA of the CDR3 is TGTGCCAGCAGCTATACAAGTTTGTCGAACACTGAAGCTTTCTTT.

This sequence joins TRBV7-9 and TRBJ2-1; 11 positions agree with TRBD2. Germline CDR1 and CDR2: SEHNR and FQNEAQ (reference sequence). V was clipped by 5 bases and J by 7 bases; unmatched bases: 7. The CDR3 extends over 15 amino acids. The CDR3 DNA is TGTGCCAGCAGCCCTCGGACTAGCGGGTATAATGAGCAGTTCTTC. This translates into CASSPRTSGYNEQFF.

The V and J genes are TRBV7-7 and TRBJ2-5; 13 bases map to TRBD2. Germline V CDR1 and CDR2: SSHAT, FNYEAQ (reference sequence). CDR3 length: 16 amino acids. The trim removed 1 base at V and 2 bases at J, leaving 1 base unmatched. The CDR3 DNA reads as TGTGCCAGCAGCTTAGGGACTAGCGGGAGACAAGAGACCCAGTACTTC. Translating gives CASSLGTSGRQETQYF.

The V and J genes are TRBV4-1 and TRBJ2-3; TRBD2 aligns across 8 bases. CDR3 length: 17 residues. Germline assignment: CDR1 MGHRA and CDR2 YSYEKL. The V gene end was trimmed by 1 base and the J gene end by 4 bases; junction bases not matched to a gene: 10. CDR3 bases: TGCGCCAGCAGCCAAGTACAGACTAGCGAAGAGGCAGATACGCAGTATTTT. Translation gives CASSQVQTSEEADTQYF.